This paragraph reports one T cell receptor (beta chain). The antigen it binds to is not known. Base qualities are not at hand, and no much larger clone is one base apart. The healthy control group was made up of around 40 blood donors, and the Finnish Red Cross blood service supplied their buffy coats. All TCR-sequenced material derived from peripheral blood: patient blood samples and healthy donor buffy coats. Peripheral blood mononuclear cells were isolated by Ficoll-Hypaque gradient centrifugation. CD4+ cells were purified magnetically from the buffy coats of healthy controls. The Gentra Puregene Cell and Tissue kit was used for genomic DNA extraction, and quantification was performed on a Qubit 2.0 fluorometer. This sample is drawn from a study of STAT5B mutations in CD4+ large granular lymphocyte leukemia (dated by TCRdb to 2022 to 2024). Background on the whole study: Among healthy controls, the CDR3 'QG' motif was associated with a particular HLA allele. The study compared the TCRbeta repertoires of patients with CD4+ T-cell large granular lymphocyte leukemia against the TCRbeta repertoires of healthy blood donors. Flow cytometry on FACSCanto II or FACSVerse showed that the purified fractions were more than 95% pure among lymphocytes. General conclusions and limits of the study: Enrichment of TRBV06-family usage was observed among the top patient clones (8/27) relative to healthy controls (2/35). Greater clonality appeared to be present in CD4-sorted patient repertoires than in healthy CD4+ repertoires, and the difference was retained after the putative leukemic clones were removed. The main leukemic clonotypes were found to be private to each patient, although more than 20% of the main leukemic clonotypes were detected at low frequency in the non-leukemic repertoires of other patients. The data were not HLA-matched, and the higher clonality in CD4+ T-LGLL than in CD8+ T-LGLL could be due to the relatively small sample size.

CDR1 and CDR2, looked up from the germline V gene, are ENHRY and SYGVKD. The CDR3 measures 15 amino acids from cysteine to phenylalanine. Solely the CDR3 DNA is kept, with 45 bases framed from the first base. V lost 8 bases and J lost 0 bases, and the count of bases not matched to a germline gene is 8. TCRbeta rearrangements were sequenced from genomic DNA using the immunoSEQ assay at survey resolution. On the study's bioinformatics: In the TCR sequencing data, the smallest productive clonotype frequency that could be detected was 2.59 x 10-5. Analyses included only productive TCRbeta rearrangements, meaning complete and in-frame sequences. The clonality of each sample was calculated as Simpson clonality in the immunoSEQ Analyzer version 3.0. Clones were categorized by frequency as very rare, small, medium, large (1-20%) or hyperexpanded (>20%). Generation probabilities were estimated with OLGA 1.2.3, V-gene circos plots were generated with VDJtools, specificities were searched for in VDJdb, and CDR3 motifs were identified with GLIPH. The table comes from immuneACCESS by way of TCRdb, which keeps in-frame sequences with V and J called. Part of the clones is missing from these tables; in studies checked, under half for an unresolved V gene and the rest for unknown reasons. The D gene and trimming were derived from the DNA, and the V and J assignments and clone size from that table. The sample includes roughly 34,000 clones, with roughly 79% observed a single time. Approximately 4% of the sample belongs to the ten largest clones.

The sequence was collected from a human donor in good health. Recombination joined TRBV10-3 with TRBJ2-3; 7 central nucleotides agree with TRBD2. Source material: CD4+ T cells from blood buffy coats. CDR3 protein: CAIGASGLSTDTQYF. Read as DNA, the sequence is TGTGCCATCGGCGCTAGCGGACTTAGCACAGATACGCAGTATTTT.